Sequencing of this T cell receptor (beta chain) was carried out in a study of blood T cell repertoires in COVID-19 (dated by TCRdb to 2020 to 2021). At the level of the whole study: Samples covering the acute and convalescent phases of COVID-19 were provided by collaborators in the United States, Italy and Spain. The material from the prospective study consisted of cDNA or gDNA derived from T cells, B-cell-depleted T cells, or PBMCs. Deeply sampled blood TCRbeta repertoires from subjects exposed to, actively infected with, or recovered from COVID-19 were included in the dataset. A freely available public database, intended as a resource for researchers studying the immune response to SARS-CoV-2, is where the repertoires were released. Samples were obtained from the ongoing ImmuneRACE study (first 160 participants) and from about 1,300 subjects provided by 6 global collaborators. Sample metadata almost always included a de-identified subject ID, COVID-19 status, age in years and sex. HLA class I and class II types, where available, came from metadata supplied by the sample provider rather than from assay-based typing. The paper's findings and limits, for the study overall: The amount of clinical and demographic metadata varied by source and participant and was provided uncurated.

Trimming removed 2 bases from V and 2 bases from J, leaving 11 bases between the germline ends. Measured from the cysteine to the phenylalanine, the CDR3 is 15 residues long. Just CDR3 DNA is preserved here, 45 bases in frame from base 1. In the germline V gene, CDR1 corresponds to KGHDR and CDR2 to SFDVKD. In the prospective study, participants were roughly 18 to 100 years old, resided in approximately 22 geographic areas of the United States, and were enrolled through a virtual design. To assign participants to cohorts, the prospective study relied on clinical history that participants themselves reported in a screening survey and a study questionnaire. Mobile phlebotomists in the prospective study collected whole blood, serum and a nasopharyngeal or oropharyngeal swab from every participant. Participants in the prospective study had the option to provide additional blood draws and questionnaires over a roughly two-month period. Before DNA extraction, blood samples from the prospective study were shipped at room temperature or frozen.

This clone has more than one count but fewer than ten. This receptor's antigen is unknown. No qualities accompany the bases; no much larger clone lies one base away. TCRbeta CDR3 regions were amplified from genomic DNA using the immunoSEQ Assay, a bias-controlled multiplex PCR. As for the authors' bioinformatics: Within the assay, amplification of reference gene primers was used to estimate how many nucleated cells each sample contained. To quantify the absolute abundance of each unique TCRbeta CDR3 rearrangement, sequence reads were collapsed and filtered. For each sample, productive Simpson clonality was calculated as the square root of Simpson's diversity index across productive rearrangements. TCRdb obtained this table from immuneACCESS and retained in-frame rearrangements with V and J assigned. These tables miss some clones; where compared with another copy, unresolved V genes account for less than half of the shortfall, and the remainder is unexplained. V and J calls and clone size are those listed in that table; D and trimming were worked out from the DNA. The sample includes some 190,000 clones, with 80% to 90% observed a single time. The ten biggest clones cover under 2.5% of the sample.

The source of this sequence is a woman in her 40s with acute COVID-19. The rearranged segments are TRBV24-1 and TRBJ1-2, and perhaps TRBD1 as D gene, on 6 matching bases. The specimen sequenced was PBMCs or T cells enriched from blood (not recorded which). The CDR3 is CATSDSEDSNYGYTF. The sequence in DNA is TGTGCCACCAGTGATTCGGAGGACAGCAACTATGGCTACACCTTC.